Listed here are 5 T cell receptor beta chains from one sample, sequenced in a study of T-cell reconstitution after alpha-beta-depleted transplantation in children (TCRdb year 2016). Libraries were prepared through PCR. The data were produced on an Illumina HiSeq 2500. Molecular barcoding was employed in the preparation of TCR libraries, with unique molecular identifiers being used to normalize TCRbeta repertoire quantification. In-frame beta chains were kept once TCRdb had trimmed the public reads at Q25 with fastp and called clones with MiXCR. Every distinct CDR3 protein forms one entry, paired with its most common genes and DNA. The sample table holds approximately 500,000 distinct CDR3 sequences, of which roughly a tenth were seen once. The ten biggest clones cover around 2% of the sample. According to the study, the label for this sample's treatment or condition signals: allogeneic hematopoietic cell transplantation with graft depleted of TCRalphabeta T cells and CD19 B cells.

Source: PBMCs, taken before TCRalphabeta/CD19-depleted stem cell transplant. These receptors all stem from a child younger than 10 with inherited bone marrow failure, due to receive a stem cell transplant.

The genes are TRBV5-6 and TRBJ1-2; the match to TRBD1 covers 7 bases. J gave up 1 base and V 5 bases, and 11 bases lay outside the gene matches. The germline gives CDR1 SGHDT, CDR2 YYEEEE. The CDR3 has 16 residues. Here the CDR3 reads CASSSRWGQINYGYTF. The CDR3 DNA reads TGTGCCAGCAGTTCCCGTTGGGGACAGATTAACTATGGCTACACCTTC.

The CDR3 sequence: CASSPDRGGGYTF. The CDR3 coding sequence is TGTGCCAGCAGCCCCGACAGGGGGGGGGGCTACACCTTC. J is TRBJ1-2 and V is TRBV11-2, with 9 bases aligning to TRBD1. The CDR3 loop spans 13 amino acids. V shed 5 bases and J 8 bases; nucleotides not matched to a gene: 6. Germline values: CDR1 SGHAT, CDR2 FQNNGV.

Many counts were recorded for this clonotype. V usage is TRBV11-2 and J usage is TRBJ2-1; 9 bases agree with TRBD2. Per the germline V gene, CDR1 is SGHAT and CDR2 is FQNNGV. CDR3 length: 18 amino acids. The J segment lost 7 bases and the V segment lost 1 base, leaving 14 bases of the junction unmatched. The CDR3 loop reads CASSLGLFSGRRSNEQFF. In DNA form, the CDR3 reads TGTGCCAGCAGCTTAGGACTTTTTAGCGGGAGAAGGTCGAATGAGCAGTTCTTC.

There are many counts of this clonotype. The chain recombines TRBV4-3 with TRBJ2-1, with D tentatively TRBD1 (6 bases). The CDR3 totals 16 residues. CDR1 is LGHNA, CDR2 YSLEER, per germline. V dropped 0 bases and J dropped 9 bases, with 18 bases sitting between them. The CDR3 region has the DNA TGCGCCAGCAGCCAAGATGCCGGGACACCACGGACTGAGCAGTTCTTC. It is translated as CASSQDAGTPRTEQFF.

This clonotype was observed at least ten times. The gene calls are TRBV27 and TRBJ2-4, with 7 nucleotides matching TRBD1. V was clipped by 3 bases and J by 7 bases; unmatched bases: 3. Germline lookup yields CDR1 MNHEY and CDR2 SMNVEV (reference sequence). This CDR3 contains 13 residues. The CDR3: CASSFNRGNIQYF. The CDR3 DNA is TGTGCCAGCAGTTTTAACAGGGGCAACATTCAGTACTTC.